One T cell receptor (beta chain) is described in this entry. Method: immunoSEQ multiplex PCR; TCRdb's copy keeps in-frame clones and lacks some. Here the sample spans 150,000 to 200,000 clones, 65% to 85% being singletons. The V and J ends lost 4 bases and 2 bases respectively, with 9 bases between them. The CDR3 runs 12 residues. Germline loops: CDR1 SQVTM, CDR2 ANQGSEA. The sample originates from a study of blood T cell repertoires in COVID-19. The sample taken for sequencing was PBMCs or T cells enriched from blood (not recorded which). This receptor was taken from a woman in her sixties or seventies who had recovered from COVID-19. The V gene is TRBV29-1, the J gene TRBJ2-7; the D gene is possibly TRBD1 (5 bases). Written as DNA, the CDR3 is TGCAGCGTTGGTGCAGGGACCTACGAGCAGTACTTC. Its protein is CSVGAGTYEQYF.